The rows below give T cell receptor beta chains drawn from one sample of a study of blood T cell repertoires in COVID-19. TCRdb's table, derived via immunoSEQ multiplex PCR, lists solely in-frame clones and lacks some. The sample includes about 180,000 clones, around 89% of them seen just once. Specimen: peripheral blood. The source of these receptors is a man between 18 and 29 years old who had recovered from COVID-19. CDR3s include the opening cysteine and the closing phenylalanine or tryptophan. A D gene is named only where the DNA matches it firmly. Only some rows state a clone size, as once, few, many or a class for expanded clones.

j_call v_call d_call clone_size cdr3_length cdr3_aa cdr3_nt
TRBJ2-5 TRBV2 TRBD2 - 13 CASSPSGKETQYF TGTGCCAGCAGTCCGAGCGGGAAAGAGACCCAGTACTTC
TRBJ1-1 TRBV19 - - 17 CASSIANLGASETEAFF TGTGCCAGTAGTATAGCTAACCTAGGAGCGTCTGAGACTGAAGCTTTCTTT
TRBJ1-4 TRBV5-6 - - 15 CASSWNSGKGEKLFF TGTGCCAGCAGCTGGAACTCCGGGAAAGGGGAAAAACTGTTTTTT
TRBJ1-2 TRBV6-6 - - 13 CASSYGANYGYTF TGTGCCAGCAGTTATGGGGCCAACTATGGCTACACCTTC
TRBJ1-1 TRBV9 - once 15 CASSVAPRGGPEAFF TGTGCCAGCAGCGTAGCCCCCAGGGGAGGGCCTGAAGCTTTCTTT
TRBJ1-6 TRBV7-8 - - 19 CASSLASPRGKVDNSPLHF TGTGCCAGCAGCTTAGCGTCCCCCAGGGGCAAAGTCGATAATTCACCCCTCCACTTT
TRBJ2-3 TRBV18 TRBD2 - 15 CASSVTSGSTDTQYF TGTGCCAGCTCAGTTACTAGCGGGAGCACAGATACGCAGTATTTT
TRBJ2-2 TRBV6-5 TRBD2 - 15 CASRDLAGVAGELFF TGTGCCAGCAGGGACCTAGCGGGAGTGGCCGGGGAGCTGTTTTTT
TRBJ2-5 TRBV7-2 TRBD2 - 17 CASSLAGAGGRRETQYF TGTGCCAGCAGCTTAGCGGGGGCGGGAGGTCGGAGGGAGACCCAGTACTTC
TRBJ2-1 TRBV7-3 TRBD1 - 14 CASSTGGSGNEQFF TGTGCCAGCAGCACAGGGGGGAGCGGCAATGAGCAGTTCTTC
TRBJ1-5 TRBV5-5 - - 15 CASSPHRQIYQPQHF TGTGCCAGCAGCCCTCACCGACAGATTTATCAGCCCCAGCATTTT
TRBJ1-5 TRBV6-2/TRBV6-3 - - 13 CASSDPGSQPQHF TGTGCCAGCAGCGACCCGGGGAGTCAGCCCCAGCATTTT
TRBJ2-3 TRBV19 - - 12 CASSSFTDTQYF TGTGCCAGTAGTTCCTTCACAGATACGCAGTATTTT
TRBJ1-1 TRBV19 - - 13 CASSIGANTEAFF TGTGCCAGTAGTATAGGAGCGAACACTGAAGCTTTCTTT
TRBJ1-1 TRBV9 TRBD1 few 15 CASNLGQGAGTEAFF TGTGCCAGCAACCTAGGACAGGGAGCGGGGACTGAAGCTTTCTTT
TRBJ1-2 TRBV9 - - 14 CASSVEHGGYGYTF TGTGCCAGCAGCGTAGAGCACGGAGGCTATGGCTACACCTTC
TRBJ1-2 TRBV29-1 TRBD1 - 14 CSVEGTGGNYGYTF TGCAGCGTTGAAGGTACAGGGGGCAACTATGGCTACACCTTC
TRBJ2-1 TRBV5-1 - - 14 CASSVPQGSHEQFF TGCGCCAGCAGCGTACCTCAGGGTTCCCATGAGCAGTTCTTC
TRBJ2-3 TRBV9 TRBD2 - 15 CASGFTSGSSDTQYF TGTGCCAGCGGCTTTACTAGCGGGAGTTCAGATACGCAGTATTTT
TRBJ2-3 TRBV5-6 - - 17 CASSLVTGSGNTDTQYF TGTGCCAGCAGCTTGGTCACGGGGTCCGGGAACACAGATACGCAGTATTTT
TRBJ1-5 TRBV27 - - 13 CASSLAYNQPQHF TGTGCCAGCAGTTTAGCCTACAATCAGCCCCAGCATTTT
TRBJ2-5 TRBV19 - - 16 CASRHTVGGDSETQYF TGTGCCAGTAGACACACCGTCGGCGGGGACAGCGAGACCCAGTACTTC
TRBJ2-5 TRBV11-1 - - 13 CASSLQYQETQYF TGTGCCAGCAGCTTACAGTACCAAGAGACCCAGTACTTC